A selection of T cell receptor beta chains follows, all from one sample in a study of patients and donors after allogeneic stem cell transplantation. MiXCR was run by TCRdb on the RT-PCR reads, yielding one entry per CDR3 protein. The sample contains roughly 190,000 distinct CDR3 sequences, more than 35% of which appear only once. Sequenced sample: blood, either unsorted or a sorted T cell fraction (not recorded which). These receptors were collected from a human donor who was either an allogeneic HSCT recipient or a stem cell or donor lymphocyte infusion donor (not recorded which). It is not recorded whose cells these are; they may come from a transplant donor. CDR3s include the opening cysteine and the closing phenylalanine or tryptophan. The order of the fields is clone size, J gene, D gene, V gene, CDR3 DNA, CDR3 protein. The D gene is left open where the match is weak. Expanded clones get a size class; other rows say once, few or many, or leave the size out.

clone_size: NA; j_call: TRBJ1-1; d_call: NA; v_call: TRBV19; cdr3_nt: TGTGCCAGTAGTATTGGAGGGGCTGGGAACACTGAAGCTTTCTTT; cdr3_aa: CASSIGGAGNTEAFF
clone_size: NA; j_call: TRBJ1-5; d_call: NA; v_call: TRBV3-1; cdr3_nt: TGTGCCAGCAGCCAATCCCCCCAGACGGCATATAGCAATCAGCCCCAGCATTTT; cdr3_aa: CASSQSPQTAYSNQPQHF
clone_size: NA; j_call: TRBJ2-1; d_call: TRBD2; v_call: TRBV19; cdr3_nt: TGTGCCAGTAGAGGGACTAGCGGGAGTGAGGAGCAGTTCTTC; cdr3_aa: CASRGTSGSEEQFF
clone_size: many; j_call: TRBJ1-1; d_call: TRBD1; v_call: TRBV15; cdr3_nt: TGTGCCACCAGCAGAGGAGGGACAGGGGTGACTGAAGCTTTCTTT; cdr3_aa: CATSRGGTGVTEAFF
clone_size: NA; j_call: TRBJ2-2; d_call: TRBD1; v_call: TRBV3-1; cdr3_nt: TGTGCCAGCAGCCCCGACAGGGCGAACACCGGGGAGCTGTTTTTT; cdr3_aa: CASSPDRANTGELFF
clone_size: NA; j_call: TRBJ2-2; d_call: NA; v_call: TRBV2; cdr3_nt: TGTGCCTGCAGGCGGGACAGGAACACCGGGGAGCTGTTTTTT; cdr3_aa: CACRRDRNTGELFF
clone_size: NA; j_call: TRBJ2-2; d_call: NA; v_call: TRBV20-1; cdr3_nt: TGCAGTGCTAGACAAATTACAAAGAACACCGGGGAGCTGTTTTTT; cdr3_aa: CSARQITKNTGELFF
clone_size: NA; j_call: TRBJ2-1; d_call: TRBD1; v_call: TRBV3-1; cdr3_nt: TGTGCCAGCAGCCAAGATCGGCCAGGGGGCGGCGATGAGCAGTTCTTC; cdr3_aa: CASSQDRPGGGDEQFF
clone_size: NA; j_call: TRBJ1-2; d_call: TRBD1; v_call: TRBV30; cdr3_nt: TGTGCCTGGAGAGGATCCCAGGGGGCAACGGGCGGCTACACCTTC; cdr3_aa: CAWRGSQGATGGYTF
clone_size: few; j_call: TRBJ2-1; d_call: TRBD2; v_call: TRBV28; cdr3_nt: TGTGCCAGCAGTTTATACCCGACGGGACTAGCAAACGGGGGCAATGAGCAGTTCTTC; cdr3_aa: CASSLYPTGLANGGNEQFF
clone_size: NA; j_call: TRBJ1-5; d_call: NA; v_call: TRBV7-2; cdr3_nt: TGTGCCAGCAGCTTAACCACAGGTAGCAATCAGCCCCAGCATTTT; cdr3_aa: CASSLTTGSNQPQHF
clone_size: NA; j_call: TRBJ1-1; d_call: TRBD1; v_call: TRBV6-4; cdr3_nt: TGTGCCAGCAGAGCCGGGACAGGGAACACTGAAGCTTTCTTT; cdr3_aa: CASRAGTGNTEAFF
clone_size: few; j_call: TRBJ2-7; d_call: NA; v_call: TRBV4-3; cdr3_nt: TGCGCCAGCAGCCAAGAACAGGACTCCTACGAGCAGTACTTC; cdr3_aa: CASSQEQDSYEQYF
clone_size: NA; j_call: TRBJ2-3; d_call: TRBD2; v_call: TRBV7-9; cdr3_nt: TGTGCCAGCAGCCCCCTAGGGAGCGGGAGGGCCACAGATACGCAGTATTTT; cdr3_aa: CASSPLGSGRATDTQYF
clone_size: NA; j_call: TRBJ1-5; d_call: TRBD1; v_call: TRBV12-3/TRBV12-4; cdr3_nt: TGTGCCAGCAGTCCATCGGGACAGGGTTATTCAGGCAATCAGCCCCAGCATTTT; cdr3_aa: CASSPSGQGYSGNQPQHF
clone_size: NA; j_call: TRBJ2-2; d_call: TRBD2; v_call: TRBV12-3/TRBV12-4; cdr3_nt: TGTGCCAGCTTCATACTAGCGTCCTACACCGGGGAGCTGTTTTTT; cdr3_aa: CASFILASYTGELFF
clone_size: NA; j_call: TRBJ1-2; d_call: NA; v_call: TRBV6-2/TRBV6-3; cdr3_nt: TGTGCCAGCAAATCAGTCTATGGCTACACCTTC; cdr3_aa: CASKSVYGYTF
clone_size: NA; j_call: TRBJ2-7; d_call: NA; v_call: TRBV9; cdr3_nt: TGTGCCAGCAGCGTAACGGAAACCTACGAGCAGTACTTC; cdr3_aa: CASSVTETYEQYF
clone_size: NA; j_call: TRBJ1-6; d_call: NA; v_call: TRBV25-1; cdr3_nt: TGTGCCAGCAGTGGGGCCGGGACGTTTAATTCACCCCTCCACTTT; cdr3_aa: CASSGAGTFNSPLHF
clone_size: few; j_call: TRBJ1-2; d_call: NA; v_call: TRBV2; cdr3_nt: TGTGCCAGCAGACGGGACTTCTACACCTTC; cdr3_aa: CASRRDFYTF
clone_size: few; j_call: TRBJ1-1; d_call: NA; v_call: TRBV12-3/TRBV12-4; cdr3_nt: TGTGCCAGCACCATCTCTGGGATTGAAGCTTTCTTT; cdr3_aa: CASTISGIEAFF
clone_size: NA; j_call: TRBJ2-3; d_call: TRBD2; v_call: TRBV7-7; cdr3_nt: TGTGCTAGCAGCGGGGGAGGGCCGGGCACAGATACGCAGTATTTT; cdr3_aa: CASSGGGPGTDTQYF
clone_size: NA; j_call: TRBJ2-7; d_call: TRBD1; v_call: TRBV5-1; cdr3_nt: TGCGCCAGCAGCTTGTGGGACAGACAATACGAGCAGTACTTC; cdr3_aa: CASSLWDRQYEQYF
clone_size: NA; j_call: TRBJ2-7; d_call: NA; v_call: TRBV4-3; cdr3_nt: TGCGCCAGCAGCCAAAAACAGGAGGCGCGAGAGCAGTACTTC; cdr3_aa: CASSQKQEAREQYF
clone_size: NA; j_call: TRBJ2-3; d_call: NA; v_call: TRBV12-3/TRBV12-4; cdr3_nt: TGTGCCAGCAGCCACATCACAGATACGCAGTATTTT; cdr3_aa: CASSHITDTQYF
clone_size: NA; j_call: TRBJ2-1; d_call: NA; v_call: TRBV6-6; cdr3_nt: TGTGCCAGCAGTTATGGCGATGAGCAGTTCTTC; cdr3_aa: CASSYGDEQFF
clone_size: few; j_call: TRBJ2-1; d_call: NA; v_call: TRBV20-1; cdr3_nt: TGCAGTGCTAGAGATCGATCGCCCAACAATGAGCAGTTCTTC; cdr3_aa: CSARDRSPNNEQFF
clone_size: few; j_call: TRBJ1-2; d_call: NA; v_call: TRBV5-1; cdr3_nt: TGCGCCAGCTCAGGGGAACGGGCGGCTGGCTACACCTTC; cdr3_aa: CASSGERAAGYTF
clone_size: few; j_call: TRBJ1-1; d_call: NA; v_call: TRBV10-3; cdr3_nt: TGTGCCATCAGTGAGTTGTCAGGGATCGGGGACACTGAAGCTTTCTTT; cdr3_aa: CAISELSGIGDTEAFF